Listed here are 14 T cell receptor beta chains from one sample, sequenced in a study of T cells in Graves' hyperthyroidism and ophthalmopathy (dated by TCRdb to the late 2010s). Libraries came from multiplex PCR. Sequencing used an Illumina HiSeq 2000. The TCR beta CDR3 regions were amplified from the RNA transcripts. The first round of RT-PCR for the TCR CDR3 was performed with the HTBI primer set and the Qiagen OneStep RT-PCR kit. The public reads were reprocessed in TCRdb via fastp at Q25 and MiXCR, keeping in-frame beta chains. Each record represents a unique CDR3 protein, reported with the most common genes and DNA among its rows. The sample includes about 600,000 distinct CDR3 sequences, with approximately 14% observed a single time. The biggest ten clones account for around 7% of the sample. The sample taken for sequencing was blood. The receptors originated from a young woman with Graves' ophthalmopathy.

The chain uses TRBV18 and TRBJ1-2; 7 bases agree with TRBD1. There are 15 residues in the CDR3. Germline values: CDR1 KGHSH, CDR2 LQKENI. Trimming cost V 4 bases and J 7 bases; bases outside gene matches: 12. The CDR3 protein is CASSLGLTGDGGYTF. In DNA form, the CDR3 reads TGTGCCAGCTCACTGGGACTTACAGGGGACGGTGGCTACACCTTC.

This clonotype was seen at least ten times. This chain joins TRBV28 and TRBJ1-5; no clear D gene. There are 11 residues in the CDR3. Germline-derived CDR1 and CDR2 are MDHEN and SYDVKM. Trimming stripped 6 bases from V and 5 bases from J, with 5 bases between. This CDR3 reads CASRSDQPQHF. As DNA, the CDR3 is TGTGCCAGCAGATCTGATCAGCCCCAGCATTTT.

With respect to this clonotype: This may come from a read error, since a much larger clone is one base off. The chain is built from TRBV28 and TRBJ1-2; D gene unclear. The CDR3 spans 13 residues. Germline V gene data show CDR1 as MDHEN and CDR2 as SYDVKM. The CDR3 spells CANSLVWQDGYTF. As DNA, the CDR3 is TGTGCCAACAGTTTAGTATGGCAGGATGGCTACACCTTC.

The rearrangement joins TRBV18 to TRBJ2-2; D is ambiguous. Trimming stripped 3 bases from V and 1 base from J, with 15 bases between. Germline-derived CDR1 and CDR2 are KGHSH and LQKENI. The CDR3 loop spans 17 amino acids. The CDR3 coding sequence is TGTGCCAGCTCACCGTATTCTTCGTGGGAGAACACCGGGGAGCTGTTTTTT. Protein sequence: CASSPYSSWENTGELFF.

This clonotype was counted many times. The chain couples TRBV27 to TRBJ2-7, with 12 positions matching TRBD2. Trimming at V came to 5 bases and at J to 4 bases, leaving 6 bases not matched to a gene. Germline loops: CDR1 MNHEY, CDR2 SMNVEV (reference sequence). The CDR3 length is 15 residues. The CDR3 here is CASSLGLAGRYEQYF. Here the CDR3 DNA reads TGTGCCAGCAGTCTCGGACTAGCGGGAAGGTACGAGCAGTACTTC.

The chain combines TRBV7-9 with TRBJ2-5; D is undetermined. CDR3 size: 13 residues. The V and J ends lost 1 base and 10 bases respectively, with 13 bases between them. Looked up from germline, CDR1 is SEHNR and CDR2 is FQNEAQ (reference sequence). CDR3 DNA: TGTGCCAGCAGCTTAGTTGGCGGTCGGAGCCAGTACTTC. Amino acid sequence: CASSLVGGRSQYF.

Many counts were recorded for this clonotype. In nucleotides, the CDR3 is TGTGCCAGCAGTGAGTTTACTCTTGGGGAGACCCAGTACTTC. Translating it yields CASSEFTLGETQYF. The rearrangement links TRBV2 to TRBJ2-5; D is unresolved. Trimming removed 3 bases from V and 5 bases from J, with 13 bases in between. The V gene's germline CDR1 is SNHLY and CDR2 FYNNEI. The CDR3 length is 14 residues. The full variable domain, completed using reference TRBV2 and TRBJ2-5, is EPEVTQTPSHQVTQMGQEVILRCVPISNHLYFYWYRQILGQKVEFLVSFYNNEISEKSEIFDDQFSVERPDGSNFTLKIRSTKLEDSAMYFCASSEFTLGETQYFGPGTRLLVL.

This clonotype showed up many times. This chain links TRBV2 with TRBJ2-7; TRBD1 matches 9 bases. Germline V gene lookup returns CDR1 SNHLY and CDR2 FYNNEI. V shed 4 bases and J 7 bases; nucleotides not matched to a gene: 8. The CDR3 has 14 residues. CDR3 DNA: TGTGCCAGCAGTGTGGGGACAGGGACGGGGGAGCAGTACTTC. It is translated as CASSVGTGTGEQYF.

This clonotype has just a few counts. CDR3 nucleotides: TGTGCCAGCAGCTTAGAATGGATGGGACTGCTTAACTATGGCTACACCTTC. Its protein is CASSLEWMGLLNYGYTF. The rearrangement joins TRBV7-8 to TRBJ1-2; D is perhaps TRBD1 (5 bases). The V and J ends lost 1 base and 1 base respectively, with 16 bases between them. Germline V gives CDR1 SGHVS, CDR2 FQNEAQ. The CDR3 contains 17 residues.

V gene TRBV20-1 combines with J gene TRBJ2-3, with 8 bases aligning to TRBD1. Germline assignment: CDR1 DFQATT and CDR2 SNEGSKA (reference sequence). CDR3 length equals 16 residues. V trimming: 8 bases; J trimming: 1 base; junction bases outside the gene matches: 14. CDR3 protein: CSTTGTGPHGTDTQYF. CDR3 nucleotide sequence: TGCAGTACCACCGGGACAGGCCCGCACGGCACAGATACGCAGTATTTT.

This clonotype was seen at least ten times. The V call is TRBV18, the J call TRBJ2-7; either TRBD1 or TRBD2 may fit D (5 bases each). The germline V and J ends were trimmed by 5 bases and 3 bases, with 14 bases remaining between them. Germline V lookup: CDR1 KGHSH, CDR2 LQKENI. This CDR3 is built from 14 residues. CDR3 DNA: TGTGCCAGCTCAAGCCGGGACCAAAGCTACGAGCAGTACTTC. As protein: CASSSRDQSYEQYF.

This clonotype was counted many times. This sequence joins TRBV12-3 or TRBV12-4 and TRBJ1-2; 10 nucleotides line up with TRBD1. The ends lost 10 bases at V and 8 bases at J; junction bases unmatched: 7. This CDR3 has 12 amino acids. CDR3 region: CAITGTGVGYTF. The CDR3 nucleotides read TGTGCCATCACCGGGACAGGGGTGGGCTACACCTTC.

This clonotype was counted at least ten times. The chain combines TRBV7-3 with TRBJ2-1, with TRBD2 matching 14 bases. Trimming at V came to 3 bases and at J to 7 bases, leaving 8 bases not matched to a gene. Germline CDR1 reads SGHTA; CDR2 reads FQGTGA. The CDR3 has 17 residues. In DNA form, the CDR3 reads TGTGCCAGCAGCTTCGGGACTAGCGGGAGCCTTCAGAATGAGCAGTTCTTC. Its protein product is CASSFGTSGSLQNEQFF.

This clonotype was seen many times. For the CDR3, the DNA is TGTGCCAGCAGCCAAGCCCGGGTAGATACGCAGTATTTT. Translating gives CASSQARVDTQYF. The V call is TRBV3-1, the J call TRBJ2-3; D gene unclear. Trimming shortened V by 1 base and J by 5 bases, and 7 bases separated the two germline ends. The CDR3 spans 13 residues. Per germline, CDR1 LGHDT and CDR2 YNNKEL (reference sequence).